This T cell receptor beta chain was retrieved from a study of blood T cell repertoires in COVID-19. Study in general: Sites across the United States, Italy and Spain contributed samples from acute and convalescent COVID-19. From T cells, B-cell-depleted T cells, or PBMCs came the material, which was cDNA or gDNA.

This CDR3 comprises 17 residues. Germline V gene lookup returns CDR1 GTSNPN and CDR2 SVGIG (reference sequence). V lost 1 base, J lost 8 bases, and 26 bases lay in between. Study processing details: Researchers report that nucleated cell counts were estimated from reference gene primer amplification. Clones were read by immunoSEQ multiplex PCR, and TCRdb kept only the in-frame ones, dropping some. The V and J calls and clone size come from that table; D and trimming were worked out from the DNA. The table lists about 230,000 clones, 65% to 90% of them singletons. Patients from Seattle were sampled longitudinally, starting during active infection.

The source is a middle-aged man with COVID-19, enrolled during active disease. Specimen: peripheral blood. The chain uses TRBV30 and TRBJ1-2, with a weak D call TRBD1 (6 bases). The CDR3 DNA is TGTGCCTGGAGTGCGGGTTTAGGGACACACGAAGCTCGGGGCTACACCTTC. Translation: CAWSAGLGTHEARGYTF.